These T cell receptor beta chains were read from a single sample in a study of radiation and T cells in renal cell carcinoma. Sequencing used immunoSEQ multiplex PCR; TCRdb keeps in-frame clones, though not all of them. The data contain about 78,000 clones, 80% to 90% of them seen just once; the ten biggest clones take up approximately 6%. Source: blood, taken from a patient whose treatment included radiotherapy and nephrectomy. These receptors were obtained from a woman in her 70s with renal cell carcinoma. The CDR3 runs from the conserved cysteine through the conserved F or W. The D gene is left open where the match is weak. Not every row has a clone size; where given, it reads once, few, many or a size class.

d_call	clone_size	v_call	j_call	cdr3_nt	cdr3_aa
NA	NA	TRBV5-1	TRBJ2-1	TGCGCCAGCAGCCCACAGGGCAATGAGCAGTTCTTC	CASSPQGNEQFF
NA	once	TRBV28	TRBJ1-2	TGTGCCAGCAGGACCCAATCAGGGAGCTATGGCTACACCTTC	CASRTQSGSYGYTF
NA	NA	TRBV7-8	TRBJ2-5	TGTGCCAGCAGCTTAGGAGGAGGTGGAGGTCAAGAGACCCAGTACTTC	CASSLGGGGGQETQYF
TRBD1	NA	TRBV7-9	TRBJ2-7	TGTGCCAGCAGCTTAGCCGGGACAGGGGCCTACGAGCAGTACTTC	CASSLAGTGAYEQYF
TRBD2	NA	TRBV5-6	TRBJ2-3	TGTGCCAGCAGCCCCCCGGGACTAGCGGGCACAGATACGCAGTATTTT	CASSPPGLAGTDTQYF
NA	NA	TRBV18	TRBJ2-7	TGTGCCAGTAAAGGAGACGGCCCCTACGAGCAGTACTTC	CASKGDGPYEQYF
NA	NA	TRBV25-1	TRBJ2-2	TGTGCCAGCAGTGATCCGGGGGGCCCGAACACCGGGGAGCTGTTTTTT	CASSDPGGPNTGELFF
NA	NA	TRBV2	TRBJ2-7	TGTGCCAGCCCTGAGGTAAGGGTTCACGAGCAGTACTTC	CASPEVRVHEQYF
NA	NA	TRBV27	TRBJ1-3	TGTGCCAGCAGTTTTGGAGGGGCTGGAAACACCATATATTTT	CASSFGGAGNTIYF
TRBD2	once	TRBV6-1	TRBJ2-1	TGTGCCAGCAGGATGACTAGCGGGGGGGCCCGGGAGCAGTTCTTC	CASRMTSGGAREQFF
TRBD1	NA	TRBV15	TRBJ1-2	TGTGCCACCAGCAGAGAGAGACAGGGAACCAATGGCTACACCTTC	CATSRERQGTNGYTF
NA	NA	TRBV7-9	TRBJ2-3	TGTGCCAGCAGGAGAGGGTCGGTCGCAGATACGCAGTATTTT	CASRRGSVADTQYF
TRBD2	NA	TRBV27	TRBJ2-3	TGTGCCAGCAGTCCGACTAGCGGGGCCTCCACAGATACGCAGTATTTT	CASSPTSGASTDTQYF
TRBD1	NA	TRBV7-6	TRBJ1-6	TGTGCCAGCAGCTTAGGGGGACAGGGCAATAATTCACCCCTCCACTTT	CASSLGGQGNNSPLHF
TRBD1	NA	TRBV4-2	TRBJ2-1	TGTGCCAGCAGCCAAGATGGGCAGGGGGTTTACAATGAGCAGTTCTTC	CASSQDGQGVYNEQFF
NA	NA	TRBV11-2	TRBJ1-3	TGTGCCAGCAGCTTAGCCGGGATGAAGCAGCCTGGAAACACCATATATTTT	CASSLAGMKQPGNTIYF
NA	few	TRBV5-4	TRBJ1-1	TGTGCCAGCAGCTTGTCTGCCTCCAACACTGAAGCTTTCTTT	CASSLSASNTEAFF
TRBD1	few	TRBV25-1	TRBJ1-6	TGTGCCAGCAGCCGGGACAGCAATTCACCCCTCCACTTT	CASSRDSNSPLHF
TRBD1	NA	TRBV28	TRBJ1-5	TGTGCCAGCAGTTTATGGACAGGGGTAGGGGAAGGTCAGCCCCAGCATTTT	CASSLWTGVGEGQPQHF
TRBD1	NA	TRBV15	TRBJ2-5	TGTGCCACCAGCAGAGGGCCAGGGGGCTTAGAGACCCAGTACTTC	CATSRGPGGLETQYF
NA	NA	TRBV19	TRBJ2-4	TGTGCCAGTAGTATCGATGGAAACAGGGTCGGCAAAAACATTCAGTACTTC	CASSIDGNRVGKNIQYF
NA	once	TRBV12-5	TRBJ2-2	TGTGCTAGTGGCCCATTAAACACCGGGGAGCTGTTTTTT	CASGPLNTGELFF
NA	NA	TRBV5-1	TRBJ1-6	TGCGCCAGCAGCTTGGGACAAGACTCCTATAATTCACCCCTCCACTTT	CASSLGQDSYNSPLHF
TRBD1	NA	TRBV28	TRBJ2-7	TGTGCCAGCAGTTCTCGGACAGGGGTCTACGAGCAGTACTTC	CASSSRTGVYEQYF
NA	NA	TRBV4-3	TRBJ2-1	TGCGCCAGCAGCCAAGGCCCAGGCTCCTACAATGAGCAGTTCTTC	CASSQGPGSYNEQFF
NA	NA	TRBV7-8	TRBJ2-5	TGTGCCAGCAGCTATCGGGGTCGGTGGGAGACCCAGTACTTC	CASSYRGRWETQYF
NA	NA	TRBV15	TRBJ1-2	TGTGCCACCAGCACGCCAGACTATGGCTACACCTTC	CATSTPDYGYTF
NA	NA	TRBV5-1	TRBJ1-1	TGCGCCAGCAGCCACGGACGGATACAGAGGACTGAAGCTTTCTTT	CASSHGRIQRTEAFF
NA	NA	TRBV6-1	TRBJ1-2	TGTGCCAGCAGTGAAGCGAATGACAGGTGGGGCTATGGCTACACCTTC	CASSEANDRWGYGYTF
TRBD1	NA	TRBV5-6	TRBJ2-7	TGTGCCAGCAGCAAACGGGTCGGACAGGGAGAGCAGTACTTC	CASSKRVGQGEQYF
NA	NA	TRBV27	TRBJ2-2	TGTGCCAGCAACCCGGTGGGGAGCGCGAACACCGGGGAGCTGTTTTTT	CASNPVGSANTGELFF
TRBD1	NA	TRBV9	TRBJ2-2	TGTGCCAGCAGCGTAGTCCCGGGACAGGGGGCTACGGGGGAGCTGTTTTTT	CASSVVPGQGATGELFF
TRBD1	NA	TRBV19	TRBJ1-1	TGTGCCAGTTCCCACCAGGGGGAGAACACTGAAGCTTTCTTT	CASSHQGENTEAFF
TRBD1	NA	TRBV5-4	TRBJ2-7	TGTGCCAGCAGCCGGACAGGGGCATCATACGAGCAGTACTTC	CASSRTGASYEQYF
NA	once	TRBV9	TRBJ1-2	TGTGCCAGCAGCCCCCTTGGCTCCTATGGCTACACCTTC	CASSPLGSYGYTF
NA	once	TRBV7-6	TRBJ2-1	TGTGCCAGCAGCTTAGCGGCGGGGGGACAGAACAATGAGCAGTTCTTC	CASSLAAGGQNNEQFF
NA	NA	TRBV13	TRBJ1-1	TGTGCCAGCAGCTTGTGGGGTGACAGTGAAGCTTTCTTT	CASSLWGDSEAFF
TRBD1	NA	TRBV19	TRBJ1-2	TGTGCCAGTAGTATAACAGGGGCGGCGCTCTATGGCTACACCTTC	CASSITGAALYGYTF
TRBD1	NA	TRBV30	TRBJ1-2	TGTGCCTGGTTGCGACAGGGGGGGAGTCCTGGCTACACCTTC	CAWLRQGGSPGYTF
TRBD1	few	TRBV6-1	TRBJ1-4	TGTGCCAGCAGTGTCAGGGGGAGTGAAAAACTGTTTTTT	CASSVRGSEKLFF
TRBD2	NA	TRBV9	TRBJ2-7	TGTGCCAGCAGCGAAGGGCTAGCGGGGTTCTCCTACGAGCAGTACTTC	CASSEGLAGFSYEQYF
TRBD1	NA	TRBV7-2	TRBJ2-5	TGTGCCAGCAGCTTAGAGACAGGGGCGGTGCAGACCCAGTACTTC	CASSLETGAVQTQYF
NA	NA	TRBV12-5	TRBJ2-2	TGTGCTAGTGGTCGGGAAGGGTACACCGGGGAGCTGTTTTTT	CASGREGYTGELFF
NA	NA	TRBV18	TRBJ2-3	TGTGCCAGCTCACCACTCGGGCCTCCTCGTTCAGATACGCAGTATTTT	CASSPLGPPRSDTQYF
NA	NA	TRBV4-2	TRBJ1-1	TGTGCCAGCAGCCAAGGTAACCATGAGAACACTGAAGCTTTCTTT	CASSQGNHENTEAFF
TRBD1	NA	TRBV7-6	TRBJ1-5	TGTGCCAGCAGCAGCGGGCAGGGGGGAAGTCAGCCCCAGCATTTT	CASSSGQGGSQPQHF